Sequencing of this TCR beta chain was carried out in a study of shared clonotypes between healthy human individuals. Study-wide background: Per-donor plates numbered three CD4 naive, three CD4 memory, two CD8 naive and one CD8 memory. Study results and caveats: It was only blood that was sampled, and tissue repertoires likely differ. Clonotypes shared by all four sorted-subset donors had higher generation probabilities than non-shared clonotypes.

Sorted-subset replicate PCR reactions were performed with approximately 0.2 ug DNA, corresponding to roughly 31,000 T cell genomes. Clones were sequenced by immunoSEQ multiplex PCR, and TCRdb holds only the in-frame ones, with some missing. The sample comprises millions of clones, 95% of which are singletons, and 0.1% to 0.15% rests with the top ten. About this clone: As yet, its antigen is unknown.

Germline-derived CDR1 and CDR2 are SGHRS and YFSETQ. Trimming cost V 4 bases and J 4 bases; bases outside gene matches: 9. The CDR3 length is 15 residues. The source of this sequence is a man younger than 35 in good health. Sequenced input: naive CD4+ T cells sorted from blood. Documented subset: CD45RA+ positively selected. This sequence joins TRBV5-1 and TRBJ1-1; 8 bases are a match to TRBD1. The CDR3 here is CASSLRQGMGTEAFF. In nucleotides, the CDR3 is TGCGCCAGCAGCCTCCGACAGGGGATGGGCACTGAAGCTTTCTTT.